Detailed here is one TCR beta chain. Only one count was recorded for this clone. Its specific antigen is unknown. No much larger clone is present one base from it, and per-base qualities are unavailable. The entry originates in a study of blood T cell repertoires in COVID-19 (TCRdb year 2020). Regarding the study in general: Samples from collaborators originated in the United States, Italy and Spain and spanned both the acute and convalescent phases of COVID-19. Deeply sampled blood TCRbeta repertoires from subjects exposed to, actively infected with, or recovered from COVID-19 were included in the dataset. The material from the prospective study consisted of cDNA or gDNA derived from T cells, B-cell-depleted T cells, or PBMCs. Where HLA class I and class II types were available, the types were taken from metadata supplied by the sample provider, not from assay-based typing. The samples were drawn from the first 160 participants of the ongoing ImmuneRACE study and from some 1,300 subjects provided by 6 global collaborators. The sample metadata nearly always contained a de-identified subject ID, COVID-19 status, age in years and sex. A freely available public database, intended as a resource for researchers studying the immune response to SARS-CoV-2, is where the repertoires were released. Beyond this particular receptor, the publication reports: How much clinical and demographic metadata was included differed by source and by participant, and the metadata was provided uncurated.

Participants in the prospective study were enrolled through a virtual design, were aged roughly 18 to 100 years, and lived in 20 to 30 United States geographic areas. Cohort assignment in the prospective study relied on participant-reported clinical history from a screening survey and a study questionnaire. Exposed participants had been in contact, within 2 weeks of entering the study, with a person who had a PCR-confirmed or clinician-diagnosed case of COVID-19. Mobile phlebotomists in the prospective study collected whole blood, serum and a nasopharyngeal or oropharyngeal swab from every participant. Participants in the prospective study had the option to provide additional blood draws and questionnaires over an approximately 2-month period. Before DNA extraction, prospective study blood samples were shipped either frozen or at room temperature. TCRbeta CDR3 regions were amplified from genomic DNA by means of the immunoSEQ Assay, a bias-controlled multiplex PCR. Per the authors' processing: Nucleated cell counts per sample were estimated from amplification of reference gene primers within the assay. To quantify the absolute abundance of each unique TCRbeta CDR3 rearrangement, sequence reads were collapsed and filtered. For each sample, productive Simpson clonality was calculated as the square root of Simpson's diversity index across productive rearrangements. This immuneACCESS table, as held by TCRdb, lists in-frame sequences with V and J called but not all clones. Of the missing ones, under half trace to an unresolved V gene in checked studies; the others have no known cause. V, J and clone size were drawn from that table, and D and trimming were deduced from the DNA. The sample includes more than 200,000 clones, with 75% to 90% observed a single time. The biggest ten clones account for over 3.5% of the sample.

Trimming accounts for 5 bases at V and 4 bases at J, while the number of junction bases matched to no gene is 24. Including the terminal cysteine and phenylalanine, the CDR3 comprises 20 residues. Just CDR3 DNA is preserved here, 60 bases in frame from base 1. Taken from the germline V gene (reference sequence), the CDR1 and CDR2 loops are SGHKS and YYEKEE. Sequenced sample: PBMCs or T cells enriched from blood (not recorded which). This clonotype originated in a woman between 25 and 40 years old who had been exposed to COVID-19. The chain is encoded by TRBV5-5 joined to TRBJ2-1; 7 central bases correspond to TRBD2. The CDR3 region reads CASSPRKAEGAGDGYNEQFF. Here is the DNA: TGTGCCAGCAGTCCAAGGAAGGCGGAAGGGGCGGGAGACGGGTACAATGAGCAGTTCTTC. With the rest looked up from the reference TRBV5-5 and TRBJ2-1 genes rather than sequenced, the full variable domain is DAGVTQSPTHLIKTRGQQVTLRCSPISGHKSVSWYQQVLGQGPQFIFQYYEKEERGRGNFPDRFSARQFPNYSSELNVNALLLGDSALYLCASSPRKAEGAGDGYNEQFFGPGTRLTVL.